This T cell receptor (beta chain) stems from a study of blood T cells in healthy people across ages. Of note for this clonotype: Its antigen is undetermined.

Through a sample-barcoded 5' primer and a J-beta primer mix, a second PCR was run for roughly 6 to 12 cycles. Carrying 12 random nucleotides, a template-switch adaptor labeled each individual cDNA molecule. MiXCR, run by TCRdb on the 5' RACE reads, gives a single entry per CDR3 protein. The table lists around 1,600,000 distinct CDR3 sequences, 42% of them singletons, with about 4% in the top ten. The CDR3 is made up of 15 amino acids. Trimming shortened V by 3 bases and J by 1 base, and 16 bases separated the two germline ends. CDR1 is DFQATT and CDR2 is SNEGSKA in the germline V gene (reference sequence). Overall study findings and caveats: Observed TCR beta diversity showed a strong correlation with the percentage of naive T cells as measured by flow cytometry. Getting older went along with TCR beta diversity per million T cells dropping roughly linearly.

The sequence derives from a woman aged 18 to 35 in good health. The sequencing input was blood. The V and J genes are TRBV20-1 and TRBJ2-7; perhaps TRBD2 as D (6 bases). The CDR3 region is CSARLGRELSYEQYF. CDR3 sequence (DNA): TGCAGTGCTAGGCTGGGTCGGGAGTTATCCTACGAGCAGTACTTC.